Below, 10 T cell receptor beta chains from the same sample are listed, as sequenced in a study of tumor and adjacent non-tumor tissue in lung cancer. The template was RNA from unsorted bulk tissue. The normal lung tissue was taken more than 3 cm from the tumor edge. The library came from three nested PCR rounds adapted from ARM-PCR protocols. TCRdb re-analysed the multiplex PCR reads in MiXCR, keeping a single row per CDR3 protein. The table records about 80,000 distinct CDR3 sequences, 80% to 90% of them present only once. Material for sequencing was distant non-tumor lung tissue. Receptors originate from a man aged 55 to 70 with non-small cell lung cancer.

Remarks on this clonotype: Lacking the conserved final phenylalanine or tryptophan, this CDR3 likely reflects a read error. This chain connects TRBV4-2 to TRBJ2-2, with 14 positions matching TRBD2. CDR3 length: 18 amino acids. Germline CDR1 LGHNA, CDR2 YNFKEQ. This CDR3 is CTSSQETSGRVNTGELFC. The CDR3 DNA sequence: TGTACCAGCAGCCAAGAGACTAGCGGGAGGGTGAACACCGGGGAGCTGTTTTGT.

Comment on this clonotype: Since no conserved phenylalanine or tryptophan closes the CDR3, a read error is the likely cause. The rearrangement links TRBV20-1 to TRBJ2-1, with D possibly TRBD1 on 6 matching bases. The CDR3 covers 14 residues. CDR1 is DFQATT and CDR2 is SNEGSKA in the germline V gene (reference sequence). V lost 1 base to trimming and J lost 9 bases, with 16 bases between them. The CDR3 here is CSARVRGGQGEQFV. Here the CDR3 DNA reads TGCAGTGCTAGAGTTCGTGGGGGACAAGGTGAGCAGTTCGTC.

Note on this clonotype: The junction does not match germline at one end; this may be a read error. This chain links TRBV6-5 with TRBJ2-2, with 7 bases lining up with TRBD2. The germline CDR1 and CDR2 sequences are MNHEY and SVGAGI. CDR3 length: 18 residues. CDR3 DNA: TGTGCCAGCAATTACTCGATAGGGCTAGCGGAAGTTTCCGGGGAGCTGTTTTTC. Its protein product is CASNYSIGLAEVSGELFF.

As for this clonotype: One end of the junction varies from germline; a read error may be responsible. The chain employs TRBV6-5 and TRBJ2-6; D might be TRBD2 (6 bases). CDR1 is MNHEY, CDR2 SVGAGI, per germline. The length of the CDR3 is 17 residues. The CDR3 bases are TGTGCCAGCAGCCTATCGGGAGCCAACTCTGGGACCAACGTCCTGGCTTTC. It is translated as CASSLSGANSGTNVLAF.

To note about this clonotype: Germline is not matched at one junction end, which may reflect a read error. This chain connects TRBV11-3 to TRBJ2-3; 10 bases are a match to TRBD2. This CDR3 region has 18 residues. Germline CDR1 is SGHNT and CDR2 is YENEEA. The CDR3 coding sequence is TGTGCCAGCAGCTCCCTCCGTAGAGAGCGGGGGGGCACAGATACGCATTATTTT. It translates to CASSSLRRERGGTDTHYF. Full variable domain (remainder filled in from reference TRBV11-3 and TRBJ2-3): EAGVVQSPRYKIIEKKQPVAFWCNPISGHNTLYWYLQNLGQGPELLIRYENEEAVDDSQLPKDRFSAERLKGVDSTLKIQPAELGDSAVYLCASSSLRRERGGTDTHYFGPGTRLTVL.

Remarks on this clonotype: A read error may account for a junction end that differs from germline. The chain has TRBV20-1 and TRBJ2-1; D is perhaps TRBD1 or TRBD2 (5 bases each). This CDR3 has 13 residues. The germline V gene encodes CDR1 DFQATT and CDR2 SNEGSKA (reference sequence). The CDR3 sequence is CTARGPADNEQLF. CDR3 coding DNA: TGCACTGCTAGAGGGCCAGCGGACAATGAGCAGCTCTTT.

For this clonotype: One end of the junction does not line up with germline, which may come from a read error. The V and J genes are TRBV11-3 and TRBJ1-6, with D unresolved. Germline CDR1 is SGHNT and CDR2 is YENEEA. CDR3 size: 12 residues. CDR3 region: CASSDDYPPLLF. The CDR3 region has the DNA TGTGCCAGCAGTGACGATTATCCACCCCTCCTCTTT.

As for this clonotype: This CDR3 is missing its conserved last phenylalanine or tryptophan, likely due to a read error. The V call is TRBV20-1, the J call TRBJ2-1, with 8 bases fitting TRBD2. V lost 4 bases to trimming and J lost 4 bases; unmatched junction nucleotides: 9. The CDR3 contains 15 residues. Germline V gives CDR1 DFQATT, CDR2 SNEGSKA (reference sequence). CDR3 bases: TGCAGTGCTATAATAACGGGAGGGCTTTACAATGAGCAGTTCTCC. It is translated as CSAIITGGLYNEQFS.

This clonotype was seen only once. The CDR3 ends on some other residue instead of the conserved phenylalanine or tryptophan, so this is likely a read error. V gene TRBV12-3 or TRBV12-4 combines with J gene TRBJ2-2; 9 bases align to TRBD1. The CDR3 loop spans 17 amino acids. J was trimmed by 4 bases and V by 5 bases; bases with no gene match: 11. The CDR3 loop reads CASSLIRTGEGTGELFS. CDR3 in DNA: TGTGCCAGCAGTCTTATTCGGACAGGGGAGGGCACCGGGGAGCTGTTTTCT.

V gene TRBV29-1 combines with J gene TRBJ2-7; D could derive from TRBD1 or TRBD2 (6 bases each). Germline CDR1 is SQVTM and CDR2 is ANQGSEA. The CDR3 runs to 12 residues. Trimming shortened V by 8 bases and J by 6 bases, and 17 bases separated the two germline ends. The chain's CDR3 is CSFELRGREQYF. The DNA of the CDR3 is TGCAGCTTCGAACTACGGGGGCGCGAGCAGTACTTC.